The rows below give T cell receptor beta chains drawn from one sample of a study of Graves' ophthalmopathy and Graves' hyperthyroidism. MiXCR was run by TCRdb on the multiplex PCR reads, yielding one entry per CDR3 protein. The sample yields fewer than 650,000 distinct CDR3 sequences, 20% to 25% seen once. The sequenced sample consisted of peripheral blood. The receptor source for this set is a woman between 18 and 29 years old with stable Graves' hyperthyroidism. Some clones in this sample may be carry-over from other donors' samples. CDR3s include the opening cysteine and the closing phenylalanine or tryptophan. D genes are given only for firm matches. Size tells how often a clone was seen (once, few, many) or the class of an expanded clone, and some rows leave it out.

size | J | D | V | CDR3 | DNA
many | TRBJ2-2 | NA | TRBV2 | CASSADTGTNELFF | TGTGCCAGCAGTGCGGACACCGGGACAAACGAGCTGTTTTTT
NA | TRBJ1-1 | NA | TRBV5-6 | CASSGYMGIEGGTEAFF | TGTGCCAGCAGCGGATATATGGGGATAGAGGGGGGCACTGAAGCTTTCTTT
NA | TRBJ1-2 | NA | TRBV7-8 | CASSADGARWDGYTF | TGTGCCAGCAGCGCCGACGGAGCGAGGTGGGATGGCTACACCTTC
many | TRBJ1-1 | TRBD1 | TRBV7-3 | CASSAGQGHTEAFF | TGTGCCAGCAGCGCCGGACAGGGTCACACTGAAGCTTTCTTT
many | TRBJ1-1 | TRBD1 | TRBV7-9 | CASTFRDRPNTEAFF | TGTGCCAGCACATTCAGGGACAGGCCTAACACTGAAGCTTTCTTT
many | TRBJ2-5 | NA | TRBV5-1 | CASSFAPGETQYF | TGCGCCAGCAGCTTCGCCCCCGGAGAGACCCAGTACTTC
NA | TRBJ2-1 | NA | TRBV12-3/TRBV12-4 | CASTDYNEQFF | TGTGCCAGCACCGACTACAATGAGCAGTTCTTC
many | TRBJ1-1 | NA | TRBV29-1 | CSATPSSDWAFF | TGCAGCGCGACGCCTTCGAGTGACTGGGCTTTCTTT
NA | TRBJ1-1 | NA | TRBV28 | CASSLTDQNTEAFF | TGTGCCAGCAGCCTGACAGACCAGAACACTGAAGCTTTCTTT
once | TRBJ2-2 | NA | TRBV11-1 | CASSLQAAGNTGELFF | TGTGCCAGCAGCTTACAGGCGGCAGGGAACACCGGGGAGCTGTTTTTT
NA | TRBJ1-5 | NA | TRBV28 | CASRREVGSFNQPQHF | TGTGCCAGCAGGCGGGAGGTGGGGTCGTTTAATCAGCCCCAGCATTTT
many | TRBJ2-1 | NA | TRBV12-3/TRBV12-4 | CASSFGTLLNNEQFF | TGTGCCAGCAGTTTTGGGACACTCCTGAACAATGAGCAGTTCTTC
many | TRBJ1-6 | NA | TRBV10-3 | CAISEDGALVNNSPLHF | TGTGCCATCAGTGAAGACGGAGCCCTCGTCAATAATTCACCCCTCCACTTT
NA | TRBJ2-5 | TRBD2 | TRBV27 | CASSPRLAGQSETQYF | TGTGCCAGCAGTCCAAGACTAGCCGGGCAGTCGGAGACCCAGTACTTC
few | TRBJ1-2 | NA | TRBV11-1 | CASRPHRSASNYGYTF | TGTGCCAGCAGGCCTCATCGGTCTGCATCGAACTATGGCTACACCTTC
few | TRBJ1-1 | NA | TRBV28 | CASTRDTPNTEAFF | TGTGCCAGCACCAGGGACACGCCTAACACTGAAGCTTTCTTT
NA | TRBJ2-7 | NA | TRBV15 | CATSIGGSVYEQYF | TGTGCCACCAGCATCGGGGGCTCCGTCTACGAGCAGTACTTC
NA | TRBJ2-5 | TRBD1 | TRBV28 | CASSYGTGGYQETQYF | TGTGCCAGCAGCTATGGGACAGGGGGCTACCAAGAGACCCAGTACTTC
NA | TRBJ2-5 | NA | TRBV7-8 | CASSLAETGQETQYF | TGTGCCAGCAGCTTAGCAGAGACGGGGCAAGAGACCCAGTACTTC
few | TRBJ1-2 | NA | TRBV12-3/TRBV12-4 | CASSLRSSRFYGYTF | TGTGCCAGCAGTTTAAGAAGTTCCAGGTTCTATGGCTACACCTTC